This T cell receptor (beta chain) appears in the sequencing data of a study of cytomegalovirus exposure and HLA in healthy donors. Overall study findings and caveats: Other equally common chains were less clonally expanded than HLA-associated TCR beta chains, a later analysis showed. In a later analysis, donors in an Asian-associated ancestry cluster reportedly had fewer N-insertions in productive TCRs than the cohort mean. Using a false discovery rate of 0.05, a later analysis showed that 16,951 TCR beta sequences were associated with HLA alleles. Rarity held for most TCR sequences, but there were some public TCRs that occurred in many donors.

V lost 5 bases and J 0 bases, leaving 22 bases between the germline ends. This CDR3 comprises 18 residues. Per germline, CDR1 SGHVS and CDR2 FQNEAQ. This PCR relied on a set of 60 Vbeta primers and 13 Jbeta primers. Assay: immunoSEQ multiplex PCR; the TCRdb copy retains only in-frame clones and omits some. Of 220,000 or so clones detected, about 74% appear once; the ten largest clones hold under 2%. The table lists this clone with a count of one. Antigen unknown. This chain joins TRBV7-8 and TRBJ1-1, with D possibly matching TRBD1 (6 bases). The sequence derives from a woman in her twenties or thirties in good health and CMV-seronegative. Material: PBMCs. The CDR3 region has the DNA TGTGCCAGCAGCCCCCCAAGGGTGGGACACCTACTGAACACTGAAGCTTTCTTT. It yields the protein CASSPPRVGHLLNTEAFF.